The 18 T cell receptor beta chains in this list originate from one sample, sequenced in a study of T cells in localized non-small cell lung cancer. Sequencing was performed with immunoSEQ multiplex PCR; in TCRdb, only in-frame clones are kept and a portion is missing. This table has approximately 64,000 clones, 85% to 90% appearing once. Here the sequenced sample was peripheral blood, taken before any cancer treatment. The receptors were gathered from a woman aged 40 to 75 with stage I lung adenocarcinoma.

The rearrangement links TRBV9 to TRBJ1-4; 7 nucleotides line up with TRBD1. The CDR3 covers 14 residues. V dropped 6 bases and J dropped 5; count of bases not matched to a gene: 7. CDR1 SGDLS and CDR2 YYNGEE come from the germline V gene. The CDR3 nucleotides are TGTGCCAGCACCCGCGGAGGGGGCAATGAAAAACTGTTTTTT. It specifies CASTRGGGNEKLFF. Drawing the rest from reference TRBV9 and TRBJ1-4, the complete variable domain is DSGVTQTPKHLITATGQRVTLRCSPRSGDLSVYWYQQSLDQGLQFLIQYYNGEERAKGNILERFSAQQFPDLHSELNLSSLELGDSALYFCASTRGGGNEKLFFGSGTQLSVL.

CDR3 sequence: CASSLETGPLGDYTF. CDR3 coding DNA: TGTGCCAGCAGCTTAGAGACAGGCCCTTTAGGTGACTACACCTTC. The genes are TRBV5-4 and TRBJ1-2, with D possibly TRBD1 on 6 matching bases. V was trimmed by 2 bases and J by 10 bases, leaving 21 bases between them. CDR3 length: 15 residues. The V gene's germline CDR1 is SGHNT and CDR2 YYREEE (reference sequence).

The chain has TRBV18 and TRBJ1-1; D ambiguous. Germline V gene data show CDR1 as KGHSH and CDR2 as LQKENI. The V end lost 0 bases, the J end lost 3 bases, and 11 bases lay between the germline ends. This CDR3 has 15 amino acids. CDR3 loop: CASSPPGETHTEAFF. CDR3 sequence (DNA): TGTGCCAGCTCACCACCCGGGGAAACTCACACTGAAGCTTTCTTT.

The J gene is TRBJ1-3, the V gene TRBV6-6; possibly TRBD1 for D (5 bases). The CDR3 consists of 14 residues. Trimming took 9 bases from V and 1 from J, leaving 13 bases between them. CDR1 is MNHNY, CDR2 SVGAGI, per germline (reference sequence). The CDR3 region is CASGLTASGNTIYF. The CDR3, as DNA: TGTGCCAGTGGGCTGACAGCTTCTGGAAACACCATATATTTT.

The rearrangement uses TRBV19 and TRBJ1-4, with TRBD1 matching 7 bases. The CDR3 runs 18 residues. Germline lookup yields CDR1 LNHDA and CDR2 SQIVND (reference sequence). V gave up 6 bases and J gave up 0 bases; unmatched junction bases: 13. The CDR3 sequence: CASRPGTDSFATNEKLFF. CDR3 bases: TGTGCCAGTAGGCCCGGGACAGATAGTTTTGCAACTAATGAAAAACTGTTTTTT.

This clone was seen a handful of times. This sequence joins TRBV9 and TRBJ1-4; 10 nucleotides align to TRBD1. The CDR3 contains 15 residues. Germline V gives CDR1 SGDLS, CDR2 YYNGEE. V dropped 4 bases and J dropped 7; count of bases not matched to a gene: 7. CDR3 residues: CASSSQGQGFEKLFF. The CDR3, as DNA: TGTGCCAGCAGCTCCCAGGGACAGGGGTTTGAAAAACTGTTTTTT.

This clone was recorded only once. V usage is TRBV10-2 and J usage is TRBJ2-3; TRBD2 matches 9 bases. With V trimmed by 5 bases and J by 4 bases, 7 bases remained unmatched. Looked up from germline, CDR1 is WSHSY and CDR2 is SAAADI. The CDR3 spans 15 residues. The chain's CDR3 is CASSPHSGGSDTQYF. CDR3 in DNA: TGCGCCAGCAGTCCTCATAGCGGGGGCTCAGATACGCAGTATTTT.

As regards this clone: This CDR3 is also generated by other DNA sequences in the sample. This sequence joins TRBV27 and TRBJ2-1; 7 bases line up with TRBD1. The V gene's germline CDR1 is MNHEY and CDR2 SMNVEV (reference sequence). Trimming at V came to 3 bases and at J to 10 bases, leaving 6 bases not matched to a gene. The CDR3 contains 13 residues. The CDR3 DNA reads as TGTGCCAGCAGTTTGTACAGGGGAGACGAGCAGTTCTTC. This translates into CASSLYRGDEQFF.

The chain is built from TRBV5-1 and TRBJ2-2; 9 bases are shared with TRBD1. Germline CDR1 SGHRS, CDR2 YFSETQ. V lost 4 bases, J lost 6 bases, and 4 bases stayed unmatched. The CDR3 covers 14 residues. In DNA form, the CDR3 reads TGCGCCAGCAGCGCGAGACAGGGGGCCGGGGAGCTGTTTTTT. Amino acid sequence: CASSARQGAGELFF.

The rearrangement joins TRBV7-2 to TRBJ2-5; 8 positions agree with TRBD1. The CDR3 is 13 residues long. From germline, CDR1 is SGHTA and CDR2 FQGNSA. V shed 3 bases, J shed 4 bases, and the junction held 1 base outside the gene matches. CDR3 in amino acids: CASSFDRGETQYF. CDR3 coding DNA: TGTGCCAGCAGCTTCGACAGGGGAGAGACCCAGTACTTC.

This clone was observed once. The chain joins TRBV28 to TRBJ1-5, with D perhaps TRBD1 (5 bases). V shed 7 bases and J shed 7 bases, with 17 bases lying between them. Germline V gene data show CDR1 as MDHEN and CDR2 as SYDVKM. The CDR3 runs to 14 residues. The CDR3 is CASTTPGRGQPQHF. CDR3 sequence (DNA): TGTGCCAGCACCACCCCAGGGCGGGGACAGCCCCAGCATTTT.

The CDR3 loop reads CASSFGSGSRTGELFF. CDR3 sequence (DNA): TGTGCCAGCAGCTTCGGTAGCGGGAGTCGCACCGGGGAGCTGTTTTTT. The J gene is TRBJ2-2, the V gene TRBV7-9; the match to TRBD2 covers 9 bases. Losses at the gene ends were 3 bases for V and 4 bases for J; bases not matched to a gene: 6. This CDR3 is built from 16 residues. Germline assignment: CDR1 SEHNR and CDR2 FQNEAQ (reference sequence).

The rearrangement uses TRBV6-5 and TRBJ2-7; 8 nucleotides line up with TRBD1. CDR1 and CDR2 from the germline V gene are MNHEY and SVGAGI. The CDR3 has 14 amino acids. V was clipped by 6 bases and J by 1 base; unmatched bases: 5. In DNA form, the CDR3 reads TGTGCCAGCAGCGGGGACAGGAGGTCCTACGAGCAGTACTTC. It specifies CASSGDRRSYEQYF.

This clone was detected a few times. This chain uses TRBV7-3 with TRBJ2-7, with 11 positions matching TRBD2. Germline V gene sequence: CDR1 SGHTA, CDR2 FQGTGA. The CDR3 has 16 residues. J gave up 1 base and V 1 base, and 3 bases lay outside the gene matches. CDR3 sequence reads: CASSLSLAGGSYEQYF. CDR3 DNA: TGTGCCAGCAGCTTAAGCTTAGCGGGGGGGTCCTACGAGCAGTACTTC.

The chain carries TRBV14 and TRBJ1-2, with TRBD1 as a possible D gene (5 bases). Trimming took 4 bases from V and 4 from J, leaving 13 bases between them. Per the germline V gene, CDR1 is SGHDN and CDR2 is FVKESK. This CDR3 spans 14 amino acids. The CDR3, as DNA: TGTGCCAGCAGCCCCGGGACCGCTTCCTATGGCTACACCTTC. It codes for CASSPGTASYGYTF.

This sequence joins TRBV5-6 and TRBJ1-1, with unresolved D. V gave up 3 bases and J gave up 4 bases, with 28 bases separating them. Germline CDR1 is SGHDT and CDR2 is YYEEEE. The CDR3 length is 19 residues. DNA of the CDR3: TGTGCCAGCAGCTCCCTTACAAGCGGTTTGGGCGTACCAAGCACTGAAGCTTTCTTT. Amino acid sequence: CASSSLTSGLGVPSTEAFF.

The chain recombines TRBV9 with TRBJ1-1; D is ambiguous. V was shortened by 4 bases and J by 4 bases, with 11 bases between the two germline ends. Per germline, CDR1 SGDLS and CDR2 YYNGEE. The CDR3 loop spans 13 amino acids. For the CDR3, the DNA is TGTGCCAGCAGCCCCCTAGAGGTCACTGAAGCTTTCTTT. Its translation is CASSPLEVTEAFF.

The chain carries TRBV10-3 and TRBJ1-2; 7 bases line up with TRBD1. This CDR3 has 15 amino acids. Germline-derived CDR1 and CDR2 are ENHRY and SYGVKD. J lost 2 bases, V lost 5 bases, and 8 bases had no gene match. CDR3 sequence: CAISPGTAINYGYTF. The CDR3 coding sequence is TGTGCCATCAGTCCCGGGACAGCCATAAACTATGGCTACACCTTC.